The clone carrying this T cell receptor (beta chain) was seen a few times. Antigen: not known. Genomic DNA constituted the template upon which TCR beta VDJ and CDR3 profiling was performed. Via MiXCR, TCRdb re-called the reads, giving one row per CDR3 protein. This sample has under 250,000 distinct CDR3 sequences, with almost 35% found just once. Germline CDR1 is SGHRS and CDR2 is YFSETQ. V was shortened by 0 bases and J by 7 bases, with 7 bases between the two germline ends. CDR3 length: 13 amino acids. These data come from a study of CD8+CD57+ T cells in acquired aplastic anemia. Study-wide results and caveats: Sharing between patients and controls was observed for twenty-nine CD8+ CDR3 sequences.

The source is a human donor in good health, serving as a control. The sample was sorted CD4+, CD8+, or CD8+CD57+ T cells (not recorded which) from PBMCs. The gene calls are TRBV5-1 and TRBJ2-2; D is unclear. The CDR3 spells CASSLVGIGELFF. The CDR3 nucleotides are TGCGCCAGCAGCTTGGTAGGGATCGGGGAGCTGTTTTTT.